This TCR beta chain was captured in a study of T cell repertoires in cytomegalovirus infection. Study-level information: CMV infection together with matching HLA type was indicated by public TCR beta signatures.

From the reads, TCRdb called clonotypes with MiXCR, one entry per CDR3 protein. The top ten clones hold around a sixth of a sample with about 500,000 distinct CDR3 sequences, roughly a third of them seen once. General observations from the study: People with CMV and the relevant HLA were identified by cumulative public TCR beta family frequency. It was HLA-C-restricted CMV-specific TCR beta clonotypes that dominated the response ex vivo.

A word on this clonotype: Its antigen is currently unknown.

This clonotype was sampled from a human donor in good health (CMV status not recorded). Some clones in this sample may be carry-over from other donors' samples. The material sequenced was cultured PBMCs, taken from culture after CMV antigen stimulation.

The DNA for the CDR3 is TGCAGTGCTAGGTTTCCGCCCTCCTACAATGAGCAGTTCTTC. It codes for CSARFPPSYNEQFF. J is TRBJ2-1 and V is TRBV20-1; D is unresolved. V was trimmed by 3 bases and J by 0 bases, leaving 9 bases between them. Germline CDR1 is DFQATT and CDR2 is SNEGSKA (reference sequence). The CDR3 loop spans 14 amino acids.